Shown below are 30 T cell receptor beta chains from a single sample sequenced in a study of T cell responses to AZD1222 COVID-19 vaccine. Using immunoSEQ multiplex PCR, the repertoire was profiled, and TCRdb retains in-frame clones only, with some absent. The repertoire holds fewer than 150,000 clones, with roughly 90% as singletons. The input for sequencing was peripheral blood, taken on day 0 of AZD1222 vaccination. Receptor source: an adult in good health.

The genes are TRBV5-1 and TRBJ2-4; 9 bases are a match to TRBD2. The germline gives CDR1 SGHRS, CDR2 YFSETQ. After removal of 4 bases from V and 5 bases from J, the junction contained 10 bases not matched to a gene. This CDR3 comprises 16 residues. The DNA of the CDR3 is TGCGCCAGCAGCATTGCGGGAGGGATCTTAGAAAACATTCAGTACTTC. Translated: CASSIAGGILENIQYF.

This clone occurred once. The rearrangement uses TRBV4-1 and TRBJ2-5; 7 bases agree with TRBD2. The CDR3 is 17 amino acids. With V trimmed by 1 base and J by 2 bases, 10 bases remained unmatched. Germline CDR1 is MGHRA and CDR2 is YSYEKL. The CDR3 here is CASSQVGLAVTQETQYF. DNA of the CDR3: TGCGCCAGCAGCCAAGTCGGGCTAGCGGTAACACAAGAGACCCAGTACTTC.

The rearrangement links TRBV9 to TRBJ1-4; D not resolved. CDR3 length: 17 amino acids. V lost 0 bases, J lost 0 bases, and 12 bases lay in between. Germline CDR1 is SGDLS and CDR2 is YYNGEE. The CDR3 coding sequence is TGTGCCAGCAGCGTAGGGGTCAGTTATTCAACTAATGAAAAACTGTTTTTT. The encoded protein is CASSVGVSYSTNEKLFF.

The V and J genes are TRBV27 and TRBJ1-4; no reliable D call. Trimming stripped 5 bases from V and 7 bases from J, with 14 bases between. The length of the CDR3 is 14 residues. CDR1 is MNHEY, CDR2 SMNVEV, per germline (reference sequence). The CDR3 loop is CASSLGGWGEKLFF. CDR3 DNA: TGTGCCAGCAGTCTCGGAGGATGGGGTGAAAAACTGTTTTTT.

This clone was detected once. The gene calls are TRBV2 and TRBJ2-3, with D possibly matching TRBD1 (5 bases). The V gene lost 0 bases and the J gene lost 1 base, with 17 bases spanning the gap. The CDR3 loop spans 18 amino acids. From germline, CDR1 is SNHLY and CDR2 FYNNEI. The CDR3 sequence is CASSEAGRERIRTDTQYF. The CDR3 DNA reads as TGTGCCAGCAGTGAAGCGGGCAGGGAAAGGATACGCACAGATACGCAGTATTTT.

The J gene is TRBJ2-1, the V gene TRBV11-2; D remains ambiguous. This CDR3 is built from 13 residues. V lost 0 bases to trimming and J lost 12 bases, with 12 bases between them. Germline CDR1 is SGHAT and CDR2 is FQNNGV. The CDR3 nucleotides read TGTGCCAGCAGCTTAGATTCTACCGCCAGGCAGTTCTTC. It specifies CASSLDSTARQFF.

The V call is TRBV28, the J call TRBJ1-2; D is possibly TRBD1 (5 bases). The CDR3 is 14 residues long. CDR1 and CDR2 (germline): MDHEN, SYDVKM. Trimming removed 6 bases at V and 6 bases at J, with 17 bases between. The CDR3, as DNA: TGTGCCAGCAGCCCCGACAGAACTTCACATGGCTACACCTTC. Translated: CASSPDRTSHGYTF.

The V call is TRBV28, the J call TRBJ1-1, with a weak D call TRBD1 (5 bases). V was clipped by 5 bases and J by 1 base, with 14 bases between them. CDR1 is MDHEN, CDR2 SYDVKM, per germline. The CDR3 sequence is 15 residues long. The CDR3 sequence is CASSPAGLGNTEAFF. CDR3 coding DNA: TGTGCCAGCAGTCCTGCAGGGTTGGGGAACACTGAAGCTTTCTTT.

This chain connects TRBV5-6 to TRBJ2-7; 7 bases map to TRBD2. The CDR3 runs 14 residues. The V gene's germline CDR1 is SGHDT and CDR2 YYEEEE. V dropped 1 base and J dropped 6; count of bases not matched to a gene: 7. The DNA of the CDR3 is TGTGCCAGCAGCTTGATGTGGGAGGGCAGCGAGCAGTACTTC. Protein product: CASSLMWEGSEQYF.

This sequence joins TRBV4-3 and TRBJ1-1, with unresolved D. The CDR3 is made up of 14 amino acids. Trimming stripped 4 bases from V and 3 bases from J, with 12 bases between. From germline, CDR1 is LGHNA and CDR2 YSLEER. CDR3 sequence: CASSPSELDTEAFF. The CDR3 DNA is TGCGCCAGCAGCCCCAGTGAGCTAGACACTGAAGCTTTCTTT.

The chain uses TRBV19 and TRBJ1-5; D is possibly TRBD1 (5 bases). V lost 5 bases, J lost 0 bases, and 17 bases lay in between. Germline values: CDR1 LNHDA, CDR2 SQIVND (reference sequence). The CDR3 is 17 residues long. The CDR3 protein is CASSVGTDGISNQPQHF. CDR3 DNA sequence: TGTGCCAGTAGTGTCGGGACGGATGGAATTAGCAATCAGCCCCAGCATTTT. Supplemented by reference TRBV19 and TRBJ1-5, the full variable domain reads DGGITQSPKYLFRKEGQNVTLSCEQNLNHDAMYWYRQDPGQGLRLIYYSQIVNDFQKGDIAEGYSVSREKKESFPLTVTSAQKNPTAFYLCASSVGTDGISNQPQHFGDGTRLSIL.

This chain uses TRBV20-1 with TRBJ1-5; tentative D call: TRBD1 (6 bases). The CDR3 contains 15 residues. V dropped 3 bases and J dropped 0 bases, with 12 bases sitting between them. Germline V gene data show CDR1 as DFQATT and CDR2 as SNEGSKA (reference sequence). CDR3 DNA sequence: TGCAGTGCTAGTCCGGCAGGGGATAGCAATCAGCCCCAGCATTTT. The encoded protein is CSASPAGDSNQPQHF.

This chain connects TRBV7-2 to TRBJ1-6; D is unresolved. In germline, CDR1 is SGHTA, CDR2 FQGNSA. V shed 1 base and J shed 10 bases, with 11 bases lying between them. The CDR3 is 14 residues long. The DNA of the CDR3 is TGTGCCAGCAGCTTAGGGGTCGCTAGCTCACCCCTCCACTTT. Translating gives CASSLGVASSPLHF.

This clone is a singleton in its sample. J is TRBJ1-1 and V is TRBV10-2; D is possibly TRBD1 (6 bases). Germline CDR1 reads WSHSY; CDR2 reads SAAADI. CDR3 length equals 15 residues. The germline V and J ends were trimmed by 6 bases and 0 bases, with 14 bases remaining between them. For the CDR3, the DNA is TGCGCCAGCAGGCGGGGGCAACTCTTGAACACTGAAGCTTTCTTT. It translates to CASRRGQLLNTEAFF.

The rearrangement links TRBV7-2 to TRBJ1-5; D gene uncertain. Germline assignment: CDR1 SGHTA and CDR2 FQGNSA. Trimming shortened V by 5 bases and J by 3 bases, and 14 bases separated the two germline ends. This CDR3 has 15 amino acids. CDR3 nucleotides: TGTGCCAGCAGCCCATACAGCCAGCACAATCAGCCCCAGCATTTT. This encodes CASSPYSQHNQPQHF.

The chain couples TRBV18 to TRBJ1-1; the match to TRBD1 covers 7 bases. The CDR3 covers 14 residues. The V segment lost 3 bases and the J segment 7 bases; nucleotides outside the gene matches: 8. Per the germline V gene, CDR1 is KGHSH and CDR2 is LQKENI. The CDR3 region is CASSPGAQGNEAFF. Here the CDR3 DNA reads TGTGCCAGCTCACCCGGGGCACAGGGGAATGAAGCTTTCTTT. Combining the CDR3 with reference TRBV18 and TRBJ1-1 gives the whole variable domain NAGVMQNPRHLVRRRGQEARLRCSPMKGHSHVYWYRQLPEEGLKFMVYLQKENIIDESGMPKERFSAEFPKEGPSILRIQQVVRGDSAAYFCASSPGAQGNEAFFGQGTRLTVV.

The chain recombines TRBV4-1 with TRBJ2-5; 7 nucleotides align to TRBD2. Germline V gene data show CDR1 as MGHRA and CDR2 as YSYEKL. The CDR3 length is 17 residues. Germline trimming cut 1 base from V and 5 bases from J; bases unmatched to any gene: 13. CDR3 nucleotide sequence: TGCGCCAGCAGCCAAGGTCCGGAGGGAGGGCAGGTGGAGACCCAGTACTTC. Protein sequence: CASSQGPEGGQVETQYF.

This chain connects TRBV3-1 (or the pseudogene TRBV3-2) to TRBJ2-7; TRBD2 matches 8 bases. The germline CDR1 and CDR2 sequences are LGHDT and YNNKEL (reference sequence). This CDR3 comprises 16 residues. The trim removed 0 bases at V and 7 bases at J, leaving 11 bases unmatched. The CDR3 is CASSQDRAGGRLEQYF. CDR3 DNA: TGTGCCAGCAGCCAAGATAGGGCGGGAGGCCGTTTAGAGCAGTACTTC.

The gene calls are TRBV6-2 or TRBV6-3 and TRBJ2-1, with 13 nucleotides matching TRBD2. Germline lookup yields CDR1 MNHEY and CDR2 SVGEGT. The CDR3 consists of 19 residues. The V gene end was trimmed by 0 bases and the J gene end by 13 bases; junction bases not matched to a gene: 18. The CDR3 DNA is TGTGCCAGCAGTTACTCGACTAGCGGGGGGTCCCCCTGGGCCCCCCAACAGTTCTTC. Protein sequence: CASSYSTSGGSPWAPQQFF.

This clone was observed a few times. DNA for the CDR3: TGTGCCAGCAGGGAGGGGTTGGCTAGCACAGATACGCAGTATTTT. This encodes CASREGLASTDTQYF. J is TRBJ2-3 and V is TRBV27; possible D gene TRBD2, 6 bases. This CDR3 region has 15 residues. Trimming cost V 6 bases and J 0 bases, with 13 bases left between them. Germline assignment: CDR1 MNHEY and CDR2 SMNVEV (reference sequence).

The genes are TRBV5-8 and TRBJ1-2; 7 bases are a match to TRBD1. The ends lost 2 bases at V and 4 bases at J; junction bases unmatched: 17. Germline assignment: CDR1 SGHTS and CDR2 YDEGEE. The CDR3 totals 18 residues. The CDR3 spells CASSFIGTETLRVYGYTF. CDR3 sequence (DNA): TGTGCCAGCAGCTTTATCGGGACAGAGACTCTTCGGGTCTATGGCTACACCTTC.

This chain joins TRBV7-9 and TRBJ1-2; TRBD1 agrees at 8 bases. V was clipped by 1 base and J by 3 bases; unmatched bases: 4. Looked up from germline, CDR1 is SEHNR and CDR2 is FQNEAQ (reference sequence). The CDR3 is 15 residues long. The CDR3, as DNA: TGTGCCAGCAGCTTAGTCCAGACAGGGGACTATGGCTACACCTTC. Its protein is CASSLVQTGDYGYTF.

The chain couples TRBV6-2 or TRBV6-3 to TRBJ2-7, with TRBD2 as a possible D gene (5 bases). V was cut by 4 bases and J by 6 bases, with 16 bases left in between. In germline, CDR1 is MNHEY, CDR2 SVGEGT. This CDR3 region has 14 residues. The chain's CDR3 is CASSLHGSGGEQYF. CDR3 bases: TGTGCCAGCAGTTTACACGGCAGCGGTGGCGAGCAGTACTTC.

The rearrangement links TRBV5-1 to TRBJ2-7; the match to TRBD1 covers 10 bases. CDR3 length: 14 amino acids. Per the germline V gene, CDR1 is SGHRS and CDR2 is YFSETQ. With 4 bases clipped from V and 3 bases from J, the junction kept 4 bases outside the gene matches. CDR3 region: CASSARDRGYEQYF. The DNA of the CDR3 is TGCGCCAGCAGCGCCCGGGACAGGGGCTACGAGCAGTACTTC.

J is TRBJ1-4 and V is TRBV13; 7 nucleotides agree with TRBD1. Germline V CDR1 and CDR2: PRHDT, FYEKMQ (reference sequence). V lost 4 bases to trimming and J lost 0 bases; unmatched junction nucleotides: 11. The CDR3 covers 18 residues. The CDR3 region is CASSSRQLGTATNEKLFF. CDR3 bases: TGTGCCAGCAGCTCGCGCCAACTTGGGACAGCAACTAATGAAAAACTGTTTTTT. Full variable domain (missing parts from reference TRBV13 and TRBJ1-4): AAGVIQSPRHLIKEKRETATLKCYPIPRHDTVYWYQQGPGQDPQFLISFYEKMQSDKGSIPDRFSAQQFSDYHSELNMSSLELGDSALYFCASSSRQLGTATNEKLFFGSGTQLSVL.

The chain couples TRBV5-4 to TRBJ2-7, with 12 bases fitting TRBD2. This CDR3 is 15 amino acids long. Trimming removed 3 bases from V and 4 bases from J; junction bases left unmatched: 5. Looked up from germline, CDR1 is SGHNT and CDR2 is YYREEE (reference sequence). This CDR3 is CASSSQTSGSYEQYF. The CDR3 DNA reads TGTGCCAGCAGCTCCCAGACTAGCGGGAGTTACGAGCAGTACTTC.

This clone was recorded only once. V gene TRBV18 combines with J gene TRBJ2-5, with 8 positions matching TRBD1. Germline lookup yields CDR1 KGHSH and CDR2 LQKENI. There are 19 residues in the CDR3. The ends lost 3 bases at V and 5 bases at J; junction bases unmatched: 20. CDR3 sequence (DNA): TGTGCCAGCTCACCTACATCATTGACCGACAGGGGTGTCGGGGAGACCCAGTACTTC. Translation: CASSPTSLTDRGVGETQYF.

The V and J genes are TRBV19 and TRBJ2-1; TRBD1 is a possible D gene (7 bases). Germline CDR1 and CDR2: LNHDA and SQIVND (reference sequence). The CDR3 is 16 amino acids. V lost 2 bases to trimming and J lost 6 bases, with 17 bases between them. As DNA, the CDR3 is TGTGCCAGTAGTATACGTGAGCAGGGGGGTTTCAATGAGCAGTTCTTC. As protein: CASSIREQGGFNEQFF.

The chain recombines TRBV27 with TRBJ1-2; 7 bases agree with TRBD1. V was clipped by 6 bases and J by 2 bases; unmatched bases: 12. In germline, CDR1 is MNHEY, CDR2 SMNVEV (reference sequence). The CDR3 length is 16 residues. The CDR3 DNA is TGTGCCAGCAGACCAATCTCGACAGGGCAGAACTATGGCTACACCTTC. Protein: CASRPISTGQNYGYTF.

J is TRBJ1-2 and V is TRBV5-1; the D gene is possibly TRBD1 (5 bases). The germline CDR1 and CDR2 sequences are SGHRS and YFSETQ. The V gene lost 0 bases and the J gene lost 2 bases, with 14 bases spanning the gap. CDR3 length: 16 amino acids. CDR3 amino acids: CASSLGPQGANYGYTF. The DNA for the CDR3 is TGCGCCAGCAGCTTGGGGCCCCAGGGCGCCAACTATGGCTACACCTTC.